This passage covers 2 T cell receptor beta chains from one sample sequenced in a study of chemoradiotherapy in HPV16-positive cancers. Sequencing was performed with immunoSEQ multiplex PCR; in TCRdb, only in-frame clones are kept and a portion is missing. This table holds roughly 8,400 clones, approximately 70% found once. The sample consisted of tumor tissue, taken from a patient who underwent chemoradiotherapy. These receptors were collected from a human donor with HPV-associated anogenital cancer.

V gene TRBV5-1 combines with J gene TRBJ1-1; TRBD1 matches at 8 bases. CDR1 is SGHRS, CDR2 YFSETQ, per germline. The CDR3 is 16 residues long. The junction had 13 bases not matched to a gene; V was cut back by 2 bases and J by 7 bases. CDR3 in amino acids: CASSLRTGSAEVEAFF. CDR3 in DNA: TGCGCCAGCAGCTTAAGGACAGGGTCGGCGGAAGTTGAAGCTTTCTTT. Together with reference TRBV5-1 and TRBJ1-1, the CDR3 gives the full variable domain: KAGVTQTPRYLIKTRGQQVTLSCSPISGHRSVSWYQQTPGQGLQFLFEYFSETQRNKGNFPGRFSGRQFSNSRSEMNVSTLELGDSALYLCASSLRTGSAEVEAFFGQGTRLTVV.

The CDR3 region has the DNA TGTGCCAGCAGCACCGACAGGAGCTACACCTTC. As protein: CASSTDRSYTF. The rearrangement joins TRBV7-2 to TRBJ1-2; a possible D gene is TRBD1 (6 bases). From germline, CDR1 is SGHTA and CDR2 FQGNSA. The CDR3 spans 11 residues. The ends were cut back, 5 bases at V and 9 bases at J, with 10 bases in the middle.